This T cell receptor (beta chain) appears in the sequencing data of a study of naive and memory T cell subsets. General observations from the study: Each distinct alpha or beta sequence counts as one clonotype. Possibly reflecting memory cells re-expressing CD45RA, a few larger clonotypes occurred in naive repertoires, especially CD8.

The beta constant-region primer was an equimolar mix of two oligonucleotides covering TRBC1 and TRBC2. Four rounds of PCR amplified the ligated cDNA using nested alpha and beta constant-region primers plus SP2. TCRdb reprocessed the UMI-ligation and nested PCR reads via MiXCR and lists one record per CDR3 protein. Of more than 95,000 distinct CDR3 sequences listed, more than 14% are singletons. This CDR3 has 18 amino acids. Trimming at V came to 0 bases and at J to 2 bases, leaving 10 bases not matched to a gene. The V gene's germline CDR1 is LGHNA and CDR2 YSLEER. Comment on this clonotype: The antigen is not known.

Input material: naive CD8+ T cells from blood. This sequence joins TRBV4-3 and TRBJ2-1; 7 bases are shared with TRBD2. The sequence came from a human donor in good health. The CDR3 spells CASSQDLMAGETYNEQFF. CDR3 bases: TGCGCCAGCAGCCAAGATCTAATGGCGGGAGAGACCTACAATGAGCAGTTCTTC.